The sequence of this T cell receptor beta chain was determined in a study of cytotoxic CD8 clonotypes in ibrutinib-treated CLL. Broader study findings: Upon ibrutinib response clonality rose, and upon progression it fell back toward baseline.

Depth targeted 1 in 200,000 to 1 in 1 million T cells, averaging approximately 10x coverage per clonotype. Sequencing was performed with immunoSEQ multiplex PCR; in TCRdb, only in-frame clones are kept and a portion is missing. The sample lists fewer than 25,000 clones, over 65% seen once, with 26% in the top ten. Concerning this clone: Its antigen is unknown.

This TCR was sampled from a human donor with chronic lymphocytic leukemia. The sample here was PBMCs, taken before ibrutinib treatment.

CDR3 DNA sequence: TGTGCCAGCAGCGTAACCCGGGACAGAACTTTCTCTGGGGCCAACGTCCTGACTTTC. It encodes CASSVTRDRTFSGANVLTF. The chain has TRBV9 and TRBJ2-6; 7 nucleotides line up with TRBD1. The V and J ends lost 1 base and 0 bases, in that order; junction bases with no gene match: 10. Per germline, CDR1 SGDLS and CDR2 YYNGEE. This CDR3 region has 19 residues.